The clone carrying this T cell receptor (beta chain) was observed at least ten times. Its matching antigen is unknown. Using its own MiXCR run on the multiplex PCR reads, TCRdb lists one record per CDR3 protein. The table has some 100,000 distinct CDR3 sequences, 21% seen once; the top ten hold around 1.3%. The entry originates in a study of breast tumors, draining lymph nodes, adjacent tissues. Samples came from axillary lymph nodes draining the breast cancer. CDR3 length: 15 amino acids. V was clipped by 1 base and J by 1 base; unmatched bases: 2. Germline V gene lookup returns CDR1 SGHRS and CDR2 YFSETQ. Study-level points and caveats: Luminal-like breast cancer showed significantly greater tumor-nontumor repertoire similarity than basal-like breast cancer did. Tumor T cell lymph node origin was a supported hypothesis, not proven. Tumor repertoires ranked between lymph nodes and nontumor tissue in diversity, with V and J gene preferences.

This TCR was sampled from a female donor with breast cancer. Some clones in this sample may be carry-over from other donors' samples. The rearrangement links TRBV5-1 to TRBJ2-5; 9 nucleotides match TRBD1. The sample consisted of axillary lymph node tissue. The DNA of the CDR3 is TGCGCCAGCAGCTTGTACAGGGGGCTCCAAGAGACCCAGTACTTC. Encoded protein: CASSLYRGLQETQYF.